Listed below are T cell receptor beta chains from one sample, sequenced in a study of control samples from healthy donors and cancer patients. Some clones are missing from TCRdb's copy, which holds only in-frame ones; the method was immunoSEQ multiplex PCR. The table lists roughly 130,000 clones, 85% to 95% of them singletons. Sequenced input: PBMCs. Every receptor here comes from a man aged 60 to 75 with colorectal cancer. Each CDR3 is given with its conserved first and last residue. Fields, in order: J gene, CDR3 length, clone size, D gene, V gene, CDR3 protein, CDR3 DNA. A D gene is named only where the DNA matches it firmly. Clone size is shown for a subset of rows, as once, few, many or a class of expanded clone.

>TRBJ1-6|16|once|TRBD1|TRBV4-2
CASSQEYGQGNSPLHF
TGTGCCAGCAGCCAAGAGTACGGACAGGGGAATTCACCCCTCCACTTT
>TRBJ1-1|17|-|-|TRBV19
CASSIFRVSLKDTEAFF
TGTGCCAGTAGTATCTTCAGGGTATCTTTGAAGGACACTGAAGCTTTCTTT
>TRBJ1-1|14|-|-|TRBV4-1
CASGQQGRRTEAFF
TGCGCCAGCGGCCAGCAGGGGAGGAGAACTGAAGCTTTCTTT
>TRBJ2-7|12|-|-|TRBV2
CASTGRGSEQYF
TGTGCCAGCACGGGAAGAGGCTCCGAGCAGTACTTC
>TRBJ1-2|15|-|-|TRBV11-2
CASSLDNKGNYGYTF
TGTGCCAGCAGCTTAGATAACAAGGGGAACTATGGCTACACCTTC
>TRBJ1-1|15|-|-|TRBV4-1
CASSQDPGPATEAFF
TGCGCCAGCAGCCAAGATCCCGGCCCGGCGACTGAAGCTTTCTTT
>TRBJ2-1|14|-|TRBD1|TRBV19
CASSITGARNEQFF
TGTGCCAGTAGTATTACAGGGGCTAGGAATGAGCAGTTCTTC
>TRBJ1-1|11|-|-|TRBV7-2
CASSLRVEAFF
TGTGCCAGCAGCTTAAGGGTAGAAGCTTTCTTT
>TRBJ1-1|11|once|-|TRBV23-1
CASSQCFEAFF
TGCGCCAGCAGTCAATGCTTTGAAGCTTTCTTT
>TRBJ1-3|13|-|-|TRBV12-3/TRBV12-4
CASSQQGPNTIYF
TGTGCCAGCAGTCAACAGGGCCCGAACACCATATATTTT
>TRBJ1-1|11|-|-|TRBV29-1
CSVIDSAEAFF
TGCAGCGTTATAGACAGTGCTGAAGCTTTCTTT
>TRBJ1-2|16|-|-|TRBV19
CASSIVIKLQSYGYTF
TGTGCCAGTAGTATAGTTATTAAGCTTCAGAGCTATGGCTACACCTTC
>TRBJ2-7|14|-|-|TRBV6-1
CASSERGPDYEQYF
TGTGCCAGCAGTGAGAGGGGACCGGATTACGAGCAGTACTTC
>TRBJ1-4|16|-|-|TRBV25-1
CASSDGWGRGNEKLFF
TGTGCCAGCAGTGATGGATGGGGAAGGGGGAATGAAAAACTGTTTTTT
>TRBJ1-3|14|-|-|TRBV24-1
CASPTDLAGDTIYF
TGTGCCTCCCCCACAGACCTCGCGGGAGACACCATATATTTT
>TRBJ1-5|14|-|-|TRBV29-1
CSVVLGDFNQPQHF
TGCAGCGTTGTTCTTGGGGACTTTAATCAGCCCCAGCATTTT